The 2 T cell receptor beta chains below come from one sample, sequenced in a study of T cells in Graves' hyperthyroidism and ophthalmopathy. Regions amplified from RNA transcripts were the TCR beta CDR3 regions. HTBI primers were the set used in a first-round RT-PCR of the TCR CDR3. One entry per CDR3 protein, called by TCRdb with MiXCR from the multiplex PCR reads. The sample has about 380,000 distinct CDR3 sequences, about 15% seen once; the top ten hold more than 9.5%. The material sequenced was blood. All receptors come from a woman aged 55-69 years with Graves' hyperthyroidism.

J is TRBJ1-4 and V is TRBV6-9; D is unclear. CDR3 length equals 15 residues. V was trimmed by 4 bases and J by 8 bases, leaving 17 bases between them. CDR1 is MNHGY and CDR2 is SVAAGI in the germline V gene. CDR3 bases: TGTGCCAGCAGTTCCCCACGGGTAGCCGGCGAAAAACTGTTTTTT. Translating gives CASSSPRVAGEKLFF.

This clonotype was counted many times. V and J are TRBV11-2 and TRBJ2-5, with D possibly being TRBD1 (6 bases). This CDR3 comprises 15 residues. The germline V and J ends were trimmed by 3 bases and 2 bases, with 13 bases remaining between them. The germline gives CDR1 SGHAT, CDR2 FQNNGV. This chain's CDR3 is CASSLSRGGQETQYF. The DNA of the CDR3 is TGTGCCAGCAGCTTGTCCAGGGGTGGGCAAGAGACCCAGTACTTC.